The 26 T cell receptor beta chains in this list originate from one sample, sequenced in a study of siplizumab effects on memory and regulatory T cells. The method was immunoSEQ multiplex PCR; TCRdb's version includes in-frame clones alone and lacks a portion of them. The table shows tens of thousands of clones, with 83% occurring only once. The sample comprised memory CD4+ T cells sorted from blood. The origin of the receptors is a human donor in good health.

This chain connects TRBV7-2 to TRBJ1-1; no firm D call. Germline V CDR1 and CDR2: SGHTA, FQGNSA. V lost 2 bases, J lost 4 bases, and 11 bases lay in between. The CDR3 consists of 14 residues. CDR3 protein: CASSLNTGSTEAFF. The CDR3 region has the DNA TGTGCCAGCAGCTTAAATACTGGGAGCACTGAAGCTTTCTTT.

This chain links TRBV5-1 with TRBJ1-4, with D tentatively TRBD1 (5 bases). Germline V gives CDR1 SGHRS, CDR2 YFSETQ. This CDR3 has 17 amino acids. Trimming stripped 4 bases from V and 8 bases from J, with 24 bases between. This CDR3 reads CASSPQGDRGAAEKLFF. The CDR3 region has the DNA TGCGCCAGCAGCCCCCAAGGTGATCGTGGGGCGGCCGAAAAACTGTTTTTT.

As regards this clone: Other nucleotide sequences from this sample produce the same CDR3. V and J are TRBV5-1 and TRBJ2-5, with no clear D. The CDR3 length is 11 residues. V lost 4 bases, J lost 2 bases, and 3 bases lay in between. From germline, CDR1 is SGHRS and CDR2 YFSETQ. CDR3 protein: CASSTQETQYF. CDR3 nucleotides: TGCGCCAGCAGCACACAAGAGACCCAGTACTTC. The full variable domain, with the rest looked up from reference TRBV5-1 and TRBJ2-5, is KAGVTQTPRYLIKTRGQQVTLSCSPISGHRSVSWYQQTPGQGLQFLFEYFSETQRNKGNFPGRFSGRQFSNSRSEMNVSTLELGDSALYLCASSTQETQYFGPGTRLLVL.

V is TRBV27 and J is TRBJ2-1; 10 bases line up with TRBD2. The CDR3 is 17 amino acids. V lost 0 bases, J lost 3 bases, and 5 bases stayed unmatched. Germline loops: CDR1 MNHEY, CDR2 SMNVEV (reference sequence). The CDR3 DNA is TGTGCCAGCAGTTTATCCAGCGGACTAGCGGTCTACAATGAGCAGTTCTTC. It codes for CASSLSSGLAVYNEQFF.

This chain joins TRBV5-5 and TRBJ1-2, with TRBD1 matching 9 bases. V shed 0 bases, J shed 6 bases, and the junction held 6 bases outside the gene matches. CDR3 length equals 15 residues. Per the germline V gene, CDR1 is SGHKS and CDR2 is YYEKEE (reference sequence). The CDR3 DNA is TGTGCCAGCAGCTTGGAGGGACAGGGTTCGAATGGCTACACCTTC. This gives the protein CASSLEGQGSNGYTF. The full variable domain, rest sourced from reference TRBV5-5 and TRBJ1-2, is DAGVTQSPTHLIKTRGQQVTLRCSPISGHKSVSWYQQVLGQGPQFIFQYYEKEERGRGNFPDRFSARQFPNYSSELNVNALLLGDSALYLCASSLEGQGSNGYTFGSGTRLTVV.

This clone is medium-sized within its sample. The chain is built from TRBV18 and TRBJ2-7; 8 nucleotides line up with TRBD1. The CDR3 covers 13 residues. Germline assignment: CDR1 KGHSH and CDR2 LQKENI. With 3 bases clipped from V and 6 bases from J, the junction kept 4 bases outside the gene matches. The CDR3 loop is CASSPAGGSEQYF. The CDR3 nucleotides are TGTGCCAGCTCACCCGCAGGGGGCTCCGAGCAGTACTTC.

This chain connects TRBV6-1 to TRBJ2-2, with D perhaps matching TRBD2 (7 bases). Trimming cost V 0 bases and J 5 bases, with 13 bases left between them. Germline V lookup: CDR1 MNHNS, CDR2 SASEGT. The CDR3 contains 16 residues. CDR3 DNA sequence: TGTGCCAGCAGTGAAGCGGGGGGGCCGTGGACCGGGGAGCTGTTTTTT. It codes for CASSEAGGPWTGELFF.

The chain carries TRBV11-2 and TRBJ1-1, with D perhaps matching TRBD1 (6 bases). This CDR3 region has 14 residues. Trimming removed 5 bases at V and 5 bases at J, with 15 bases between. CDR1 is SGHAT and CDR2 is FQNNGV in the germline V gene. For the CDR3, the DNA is TGTGCCAGCAGCCGAGGAGGGGGAAGGACTGAAGCTTTCTTT. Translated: CASSRGGGRTEAFF.

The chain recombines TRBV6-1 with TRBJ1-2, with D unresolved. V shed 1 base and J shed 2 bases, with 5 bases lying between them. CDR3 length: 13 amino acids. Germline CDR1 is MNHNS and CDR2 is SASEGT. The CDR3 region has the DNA TGTGCCAGCAGTGAAGACGGGAACTATGGCTACACCTTC. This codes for CASSEDGNYGYTF.

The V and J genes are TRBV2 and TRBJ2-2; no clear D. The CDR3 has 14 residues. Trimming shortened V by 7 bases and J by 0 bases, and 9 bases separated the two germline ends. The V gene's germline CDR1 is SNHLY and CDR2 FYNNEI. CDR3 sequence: CASTRVSNTGELFF. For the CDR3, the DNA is TGTGCCAGCACAAGGGTCTCGAACACCGGGGAGCTGTTTTTT.

CDR3 sequence reads: CASSGTSTAKNIQYF. In DNA form, the CDR3 reads TGTGCCAGTAGTGGGACTAGTACAGCCAAAAACATTCAGTACTTC. The V call is TRBV19, the J call TRBJ2-4; 8 bases are a match to TRBD2. This CDR3 region has 15 residues. CDR1 and CDR2 from the germline V gene are LNHDA and SQIVND (reference sequence). The V segment lost 5 bases and the J segment 0 bases; nucleotides outside the gene matches: 3.

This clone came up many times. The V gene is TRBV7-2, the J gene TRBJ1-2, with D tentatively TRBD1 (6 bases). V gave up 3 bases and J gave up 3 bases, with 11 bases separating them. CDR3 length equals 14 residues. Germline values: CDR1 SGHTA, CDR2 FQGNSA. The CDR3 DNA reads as TGTGCCAGCAGCTTTACCCCAGGGGACTATGGCTACACCTTC. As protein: CASSFTPGDYGYTF.

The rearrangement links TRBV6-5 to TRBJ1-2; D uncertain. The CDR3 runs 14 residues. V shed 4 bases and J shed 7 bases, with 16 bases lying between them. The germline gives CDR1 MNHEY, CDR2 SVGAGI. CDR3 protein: CASSSPGRAGGYTF. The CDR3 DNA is TGTGCCAGCAGTTCCCCAGGCCGAGCGGGTGGCTACACCTTC.

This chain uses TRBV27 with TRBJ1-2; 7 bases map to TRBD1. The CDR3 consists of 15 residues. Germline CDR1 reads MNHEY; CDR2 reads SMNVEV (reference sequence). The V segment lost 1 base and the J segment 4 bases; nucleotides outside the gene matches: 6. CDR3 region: CASSLFGTVTYGYTF. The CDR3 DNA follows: TGTGCCAGCAGTTTATTTGGGACAGTTACCTATGGCTACACCTTC.

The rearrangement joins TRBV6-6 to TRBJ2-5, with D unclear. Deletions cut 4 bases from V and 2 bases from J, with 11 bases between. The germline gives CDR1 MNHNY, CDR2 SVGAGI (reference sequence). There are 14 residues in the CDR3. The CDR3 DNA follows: TGTGCCAGCAGTTTCCCCCCTGAGCAAGAGACCCAGTACTTC. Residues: CASSFPPEQETQYF.

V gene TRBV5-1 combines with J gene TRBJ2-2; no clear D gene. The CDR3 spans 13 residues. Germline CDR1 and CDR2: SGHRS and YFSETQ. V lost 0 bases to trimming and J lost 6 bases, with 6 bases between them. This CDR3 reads CASSLGVSGELFF. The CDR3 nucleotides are TGCGCCAGCAGCTTGGGGGTCTCCGGGGAGCTGTTTTTT.

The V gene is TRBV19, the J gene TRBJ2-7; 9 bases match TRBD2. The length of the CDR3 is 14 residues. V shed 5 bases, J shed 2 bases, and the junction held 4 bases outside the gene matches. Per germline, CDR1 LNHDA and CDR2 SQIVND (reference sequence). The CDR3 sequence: CASSSIAGAYEQYF. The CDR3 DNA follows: TGTGCCAGTAGTTCGATAGCGGGAGCCTACGAGCAGTACTTC.

The CDR3 sequence is CASSINGAIPGETQYF. The CDR3 bases are TGTGCCAGTAGTATTAACGGGGCTATCCCAGGGGAGACCCAGTACTTC. V gene TRBV19 combines with J gene TRBJ2-5, with D possibly being TRBD1 or TRBD2 (5 bases each). With 3 bases removed from V and 5 bases from J, the gap between germline ends came to 19 bases. From germline, CDR1 is LNHDA and CDR2 SQIVND (reference sequence). CDR3 length: 16 amino acids.

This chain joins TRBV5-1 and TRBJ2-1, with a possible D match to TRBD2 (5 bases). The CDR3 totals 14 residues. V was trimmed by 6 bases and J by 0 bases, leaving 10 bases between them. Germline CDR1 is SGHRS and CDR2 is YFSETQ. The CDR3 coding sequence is TGCGCCAGCAACCCGGGGAGCTCCTACAATGAGCAGTTCTTC. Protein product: CASNPGSSYNEQFF.

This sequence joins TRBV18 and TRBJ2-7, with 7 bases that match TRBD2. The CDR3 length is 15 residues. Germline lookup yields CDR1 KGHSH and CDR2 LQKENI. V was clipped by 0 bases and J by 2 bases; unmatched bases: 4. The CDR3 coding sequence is TGTGCCAGCTCACCACCGTCTAGCGGTACCTACGAGCAGTACTTC. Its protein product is CASSPPSSGTYEQYF.

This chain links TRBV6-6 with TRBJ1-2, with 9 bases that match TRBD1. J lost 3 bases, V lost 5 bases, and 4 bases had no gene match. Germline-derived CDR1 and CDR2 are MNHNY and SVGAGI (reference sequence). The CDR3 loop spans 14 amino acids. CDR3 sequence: CASSSGTGYYGYTF. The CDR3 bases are TGTGCCAGCAGTAGCGGGACAGGGTACTATGGCTACACCTTC.

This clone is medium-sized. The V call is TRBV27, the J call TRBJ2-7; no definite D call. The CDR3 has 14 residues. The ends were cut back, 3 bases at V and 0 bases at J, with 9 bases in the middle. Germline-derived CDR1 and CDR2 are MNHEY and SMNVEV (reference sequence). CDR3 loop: CASSLTRSSYEQYF. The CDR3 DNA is TGTGCCAGCAGTTTGACCAGAAGCTCCTACGAGCAGTACTTC.

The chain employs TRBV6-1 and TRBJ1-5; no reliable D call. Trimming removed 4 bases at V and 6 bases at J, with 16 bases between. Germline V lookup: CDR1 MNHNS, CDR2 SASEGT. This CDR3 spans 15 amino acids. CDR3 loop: CASSAVVRAVQPQHF. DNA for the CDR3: TGTGCCAGCAGTGCGGTCGTTAGGGCGGTTCAGCCCCAGCATTTT.

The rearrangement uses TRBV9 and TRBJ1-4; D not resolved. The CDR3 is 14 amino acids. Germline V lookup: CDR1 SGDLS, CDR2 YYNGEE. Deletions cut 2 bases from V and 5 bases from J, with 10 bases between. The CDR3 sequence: CASSVGGWNEKLFF. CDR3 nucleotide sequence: TGTGCCAGCAGCGTGGGCGGTTGGAATGAAAAACTGTTTTTT.

Here the CDR3 reads CASRKTGGQDTQYF. CDR3 nucleotide sequence: TGTGCCAGCAGAAAGACAGGGGGCCAAGATACGCAGTATTTT. The chain recombines TRBV6-5 with TRBJ2-3, with 10 nucleotides matching TRBD1. This CDR3 has 14 residues. With 6 bases clipped from V and 5 bases from J, the junction kept 5 bases outside the gene matches. CDR1 is MNHEY and CDR2 is SVGAGI in the germline V gene.

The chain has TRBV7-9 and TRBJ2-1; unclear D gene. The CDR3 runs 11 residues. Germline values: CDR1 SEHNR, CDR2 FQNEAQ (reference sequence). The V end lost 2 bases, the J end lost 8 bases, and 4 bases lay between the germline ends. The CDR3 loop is CASSLQDEQFF. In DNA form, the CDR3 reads TGTGCCAGCAGCTTACAAGATGAGCAGTTCTTC.